Below, 16 T cell receptor beta chains from the same sample are listed, as sequenced in a study of blood T cell repertoires in COVID-19. The assay was immunoSEQ multiplex PCR, and TCRdb's table has in-frame clones only and misses some. The sample lists roughly 350,000 clones; about 90% were seen once. Sequenced material: peripheral blood. These receptors were obtained from a woman in her 70s with COVID-19, enrolled during active disease.

The rearrangement joins TRBV2 to TRBJ1-5; TRBD1 agrees at 10 bases. V shed 7 bases, J shed 5 bases, and the junction held 2 bases outside the gene matches. This CDR3 spans 13 amino acids. Germline loops: CDR1 SNHLY, CDR2 FYNNEI. The CDR3 nucleotides read TGTGCCAGCAAAGGACAGGGGGATCAGCCCCAGCATTTT. It codes for CASKGQGDQPQHF.

This chain joins TRBV19 and TRBJ1-1; D is unclear. Trimming removed 3 bases at V and 3 bases at J, with 14 bases between. There are 15 residues in the CDR3. CDR1 is LNHDA, CDR2 SQIVND, per germline (reference sequence). CDR3 coding DNA: TGTGCCAGTAGTATTTCGTCCCGGGGAGACACTGAAGCTTTCTTT. It is translated as CASSISSRGDTEAFF.

This clone has more than one count but fewer than ten. The chain has TRBV12-3 or TRBV12-4 and TRBJ2-5; 7 bases fit TRBD1. The trim removed 6 bases at V and 13 bases at J, leaving 11 bases unmatched. This CDR3 contains 12 residues. Written as DNA, the CDR3 is TGTGCCAGCAGCCGAGGGACAGCCCAGGCGTACTTC. The encoded protein is CASSRGTAQAYF.

The chain uses TRBV6-5 and TRBJ1-2; TRBD1 might be the D (6 bases). Trimming took 2 bases from V and 6 from J, leaving 16 bases between them. The CDR3 runs 15 residues. From germline, CDR1 is MNHEY and CDR2 SVGAGI. Here the CDR3 reads CASSYNPQGSNGYTF. CDR3 nucleotide sequence: TGTGCCAGCAGTTACAACCCCCAGGGGAGCAATGGCTACACCTTC.

This rearrangement joins TRBV27 to TRBJ1-2; D call uncertain. This CDR3 spans 14 amino acids. In germline, CDR1 is MNHEY, CDR2 SMNVEV (reference sequence). V gave up 10 bases and J gave up 8 bases, with 23 bases separating them. The CDR3: CATLSLAPRAGYTF. The CDR3 DNA is TGTGCCACCCTCAGCCTGGCCCCGCGGGCCGGCTACACCTTC.

With regard to this clone: Additional DNA sequences in this sample encode the identical CDR3. This rearrangement joins TRBV5-1 to TRBJ2-7, with D tentatively TRBD1 (5 bases). This CDR3 contains 12 residues. Trimming removed 3 bases at V and 3 bases at J, with 7 bases between. The germline V gene encodes CDR1 SGHRS and CDR2 YFSETQ. The DNA of the CDR3 is TGCGCCAGCAGCTCCCAGGGCTACGAGCAGTACTTC. This gives the protein CASSSQGYEQYF.

J is TRBJ2-1 and V is TRBV7-9; 7 bases fit TRBD1. The CDR3 totals 15 residues. Germline values: CDR1 SEHNR, CDR2 FQNEAQ (reference sequence). With 2 bases clipped from V and 5 bases from J, the junction kept 6 bases outside the gene matches. CDR3 residues: CASSLIGQANNEQFF. CDR3 DNA sequence: TGTGCCAGCAGCTTAATAGGACAGGCGAACAATGAGCAGTTCTTC.

The chain couples TRBV7-8 to TRBJ1-5; 7 nucleotides align to TRBD1. The CDR3 runs 15 residues. Trimming cost V 5 bases and J 5 bases; bases outside gene matches: 9. The germline gives CDR1 SGHVS, CDR2 FQNEAQ. CDR3 region: CASSLTQGFDQPQHF. As DNA, the CDR3 is TGTGCCAGCAGCCTTACACAGGGGTTCGATCAGCCCCAGCATTTT.

The chain joins TRBV12-5 to TRBJ1-3; D unresolved. Germline V gives CDR1 LGHNT, CDR2 FRNRAP. Trimming pared 5 bases from V and 2 bases from J, leaving 10 bases between. The CDR3 has 14 residues. The CDR3 nucleotides are TGTGCTAGTGGTGTCACGGGGACTGGAAACACCATATATTTT. The encoded protein is CASGVTGTGNTIYF.

The V call is TRBV6-6, the J call TRBJ1-6; no firm D call. Germline assignment: CDR1 MNHNY and CDR2 SVGAGI (reference sequence). The CDR3 runs 14 residues. Trimming shortened V by 6 bases and J by 6 bases, and 12 bases separated the two germline ends. The CDR3 spells CASRDWAPNSPLHF. In DNA, the CDR3 is TGTGCCAGCAGGGACTGGGCCCCTAATTCACCCCTCCACTTT.

The chain couples TRBV20-1 to TRBJ2-3; D gene ambiguous. Germline CDR1 reads DFQATT; CDR2 reads SNEGSKA (reference sequence). The CDR3 runs to 16 residues. The V gene lost 3 bases and the J gene lost 2 bases, with 18 bases spanning the gap. The CDR3 here is CSASPASIAVTDTQYF. In nucleotides, the CDR3 is TGCAGTGCTAGTCCGGCGTCTATTGCGGTCACAGATACGCAGTATTTT.

About this clone itself: It is unclear where the CDR3 begins or ends on the DNA, so no DNA is shown, and the CDR3 is as TCRdb lists it. The genes are TRBV5-6 and TRBJ1-1; the D call TRBD1 from the table was never checked on the DNA. Germline V CDR1 and CDR2: SGHDT, YYEEEE. Ends included, the CDR3 has 14 residues. The CDR3 region is CASSFGQGFSEAFF.

This chain links TRBV4-2 with TRBJ2-6; maybe TRBD2 (5 bases). Trimming left V 4 bases short and J 1 base short, with 8 bases between. Germline V lookup: CDR1 LGHNA, CDR2 YNFKEQ. The CDR3 runs to 15 residues. CDR3 DNA: TGTGCCAGCAGCCTCGGGATTTCTGGGGCCAACGTCCTGACTTTC. Translating it yields CASSLGISGANVLTF.

CDR3 amino acids: CASSLGPEETQYF. Written as DNA, the CDR3 is TGTGCCAGCAGTTTAGGGCCCGAAGAGACCCAGTACTTC. V and J are TRBV27 and TRBJ2-5, with no clear D. This CDR3 contains 13 residues. Germline assignment: CDR1 MNHEY and CDR2 SMNVEV (reference sequence). Deletions cut 2 bases from V and 3 bases from J, with 7 bases between.

The J gene is TRBJ1-2, the V gene TRBV6-1; a possible D gene is TRBD1 (6 bases). Trimming cost V 1 base and J 2 bases, with 11 bases left between them. This CDR3 comprises 15 residues. Looked up from germline, CDR1 is MNHNS and CDR2 is SASEGT. Written as DNA, the CDR3 is TGTGCCAGCAGTGAAGGTCTGGGGACAAACTATGGCTACACCTTC. Its translation: CASSEGLGTNYGYTF.

This chain joins TRBV25-1 and TRBJ1-5; tentatively, D is TRBD1 (6 bases). The CDR3 length is 15 residues. Germline loops: CDR1 MGHDK, CDR2 SYGVNS. V was trimmed by 3 bases and J by 3 bases, leaving 12 bases between them. The CDR3 DNA reads TGTGCCAGCAGTGACCCCAACAGGGACAATCAGCCCCAGCATTTT. Amino acids: CASSDPNRDNQPQHF.